The 23 T cell receptor beta chains below all came from one sample that was sequenced in a study of blood T cell repertoires in COVID-19. Assay used: immunoSEQ multiplex PCR; TCRdb lists only in-frame clones, some missing. This table holds 250,000 to 300,000 clones, around 88% found once. Input material: PBMCs or T cells enriched from blood (not recorded which). Receptor source: a middle-aged man who had recovered from COVID-19.

V gene TRBV7-6 combines with J gene TRBJ2-7, with D tentatively TRBD2 (7 bases). Germline CDR1 and CDR2: SGHVS and FNYEAQ. The CDR3 sequence is 15 residues long. V was clipped by 1 base and J by 5 bases, with 15 bases between them. The CDR3 is CASSLVGGRMNEQYF. CDR3 DNA sequence: TGTGCCAGCAGCTTAGTGGGGGGGCGCATGAACGAGCAGTACTTC.

The rearrangement uses TRBV5-1 and TRBJ2-5, with a weak D call TRBD2 (5 bases). V lost 6 bases and J 2 bases, leaving 11 bases between the germline ends. The CDR3 has 13 amino acids. The germline gives CDR1 SGHRS, CDR2 YFSETQ. CDR3 coding DNA: TGCGCCAGCACTCCCGGGATTCAAGAGACCCAGTACTTC. This gives the protein CASTPGIQETQYF.

The chain uses TRBV7-6 and TRBJ1-2; 7 positions match TRBD1. CDR3 length: 12 residues. The germline CDR1 and CDR2 sequences are SGHVS and FNYEAQ. V lost 5 bases to trimming and J lost 6 bases; unmatched junction nucleotides: 3. The CDR3 nucleotides are TGTGCCAGCAGCCCAGGGGGTGATGGCTACACCTTC. It specifies CASSPGGDGYTF.

This clone was detected once. This chain connects TRBV7-9 to TRBJ2-3; 11 bases are a match to TRBD2. Germline V gene sequence: CDR1 SEHNR, CDR2 FQNEAQ (reference sequence). CDR3 length equals 17 residues. V shed 5 bases and J 0 bases; nucleotides not matched to a gene: 7. CDR3 sequence reads: CASSLPGLAASTDTQYF. DNA of the CDR3: TGTGCCAGCAGCCTCCCGGGACTAGCGGCGAGCACAGATACGCAGTATTTT.

The genes are TRBV9 and TRBJ1-2; TRBD1 agrees at 8 bases. J lost 7 bases, V lost 2 bases, and 7 bases had no gene match. Germline V lookup: CDR1 SGDLS, CDR2 YYNGEE. The CDR3 length is 14 residues. This chain's CDR3 is CASSVGTGEGGYTF. CDR3 in DNA: TGTGCCAGCAGCGTCGGGACAGGAGAAGGTGGCTACACCTTC.

This sequence joins TRBV6-5 and TRBJ2-1; 8 nucleotides line up with TRBD2. CDR1 and CDR2 (germline): MNHEY, SVGAGI. The CDR3 totals 15 residues. Losses at the gene ends were 4 bases for V and 8 bases for J; bases not matched to a gene: 10. This chain's CDR3 is CASSLSGGTGYEQFF. CDR3 bases: TGTGCCAGCAGTTTATCGGGGGGGACTGGCTATGAGCAGTTCTTC.

The rearrangement links TRBV28 to TRBJ1-5; possible D gene TRBD1, 6 bases. V was cut by 3 bases and J by 5 bases, with 17 bases left in between. This CDR3 has 16 amino acids. Germline V gives CDR1 MDHEN, CDR2 SYDVKM. CDR3: CASSFHALQGDQPQHF. The DNA for the CDR3 is TGTGCCAGCAGTTTCCACGCCTTACAGGGTGATCAGCCCCAGCATTTT. Full variable domain (rest looked up from reference TRBV28 and TRBJ1-5): DVKVTQSSRYLVKRTGEKVFLECVQDMDHENMFWYRQDPGLGLRLIYFSYDVKMKEKGDIPEGYSVSREKKERFSLILESASTNQTSMYLCASSFHALQGDQPQHFGDGTRLSIL.

This chain uses TRBV11-2 with TRBJ1-1, with TRBD1 matching over 7 bases. Germline lookup yields CDR1 SGHAT and CDR2 FQNNGV. The ends lost 5 bases at V and 3 bases at J; junction bases unmatched: 12. The CDR3 sequence is 16 residues long. The CDR3 here is CASSQLTGPKDTEAFF. CDR3 sequence (DNA): TGTGCCAGCAGCCAACTGACAGGGCCGAAGGACACTGAAGCTTTCTTT.

This clone appeared once. The chain links TRBV10-2 to TRBJ2-7; unclear D gene. CDR1 is WSHSY and CDR2 is SAAADI in the germline V gene. This CDR3 comprises 15 residues. Trimming cost V 1 base and J 1 base, with 11 bases left between them. CDR3 DNA sequence: TGCGCCAGCAGTGAGTACCCTGAGTGGTCCTACGAGCAGTACTTC. Its translation: CASSEYPEWSYEQYF.

The chain recombines TRBV5-1 with TRBJ1-2; 8 bases agree with TRBD1. Germline assignment: CDR1 SGHRS and CDR2 YFSETQ. Germline trimming cut 4 bases from V and 4 bases from J; bases unmatched to any gene: 3. The CDR3 length is 13 residues. As DNA, the CDR3 is TGCGCCAGCAGCGCACAGGGGGGCTATGGCTACACCTTC. This gives the protein CASSAQGGYGYTF. The full variable domain, in which reference TRBV5-1 and TRBJ1-2 provide the parts outside the CDR3, is KAGVTQTPRYLIKTRGQQVTLSCSPISGHRSVSWYQQTPGQGLQFLFEYFSETQRNKGNFPGRFSGRQFSNSRSEMNVSTLELGDSALYLCASSAQGGYGYTFGSGTRLTVV.

The V call is TRBV5-4, the J call TRBJ2-3; D is possibly TRBD1 (6 bases). The CDR3 runs to 15 residues. V was trimmed by 4 bases and J by 1 base, leaving 13 bases between them. Germline lookup yields CDR1 SGHNT and CDR2 YYREEE (reference sequence). Here the CDR3 DNA reads TGTGCCAGCAGCCTGGTGGGGGCCGGCACAGATACGCAGTATTTT. Translated: CASSLVGAGTDTQYF.

V is TRBV27 and J is TRBJ2-5, with 9 bases aligning to TRBD1. CDR1 is MNHEY, CDR2 SMNVEV, per germline (reference sequence). The CDR3 has 16 amino acids. The J segment lost 2 bases and the V segment lost 3 bases, leaving 7 bases of the junction unmatched. The CDR3 loop is CASSFSGTGLQETQYF. In DNA form, the CDR3 reads TGTGCCAGCAGTTTTTCCGGGACAGGGCTACAAGAGACCCAGTACTTC.

The rearrangement links TRBV13 to TRBJ1-1; tentatively, D is TRBD1 (6 bases). CDR1 is PRHDT, CDR2 FYEKMQ, per germline (reference sequence). V was trimmed by 8 bases and J by 1 base, leaving 14 bases between them. The CDR3 has 14 amino acids. CDR3 sequence reads: CASGHGQTNTEAFF. Written as DNA, the CDR3 is TGTGCCAGCGGCCACGGACAGACGAACACTGAAGCTTTCTTT.

J is TRBJ2-1 and V is TRBV19; no firm D call. The germline gives CDR1 LNHDA, CDR2 SQIVND (reference sequence). V lost 3 bases, J lost 5 bases, and 8 bases lay in between. The CDR3 is 13 amino acids. The DNA of the CDR3 is TGTGCCAGTAGTATCTGGCTCAACAATGAGCAGTTCTTC. It codes for CASSIWLNNEQFF.

The V and J genes are TRBV27 and TRBJ1-1; D is ambiguous. Germline V gene sequence: CDR1 MNHEY, CDR2 SMNVEV (reference sequence). This CDR3 region has 17 residues. V lost 4 bases and J 4 bases, leaving 22 bases between the germline ends. Here the CDR3 DNA reads TGTGCCAGCAGTTCTATACCCCTCACAGTGGGTGGCACTGAAGCTTTCTTT. Translating it yields CASSSIPLTVGGTEAFF.

The V gene is TRBV24-1, the J gene TRBJ1-1, with TRBD1 as a possible D gene (5 bases). Germline V gene sequence: CDR1 KGHDR, CDR2 SFDVKD. The CDR3 covers 13 residues. The V end was cut by 10 bases, the J end by 7 bases, with 18 bases between. The CDR3: CATGPADTLEAFF. As DNA, the CDR3 is TGTGCCACTGGACCCGCGGACACCCTTGAAGCTTTCTTT.

The V and J genes are TRBV29-1 and TRBJ2-7; 9 bases align to TRBD1. The germline CDR1 and CDR2 sequences are SQVTM and ANQGSEA. The CDR3 is 16 amino acids. V gave up 1 base and J gave up 2 bases; unmatched junction bases: 9. The CDR3 DNA sequence: TGCAGCGTTGAAGGTCTCCCGGGACAGGGTACCTACGAGCAGTACTTC. This codes for CSVEGLPGQGTYEQYF.

V and J are TRBV30 and TRBJ2-3, with a weak D call TRBD1 (6 bases). The CDR3 length is 14 residues. The ends were cut back, 5 bases at V and 2 bases at J, with 14 bases in the middle. The germline V gene has CDR1 GTSNPN and CDR2 SVGIG (reference sequence). CDR3 sequence (DNA): TGTGCCTGGCACAGGGCCGGGTACACAGATACGCAGTATTTT. It is translated as CAWHRAGYTDTQYF.

This clone was picked up one time. The V call is TRBV3-1 (or the pseudogene TRBV3-2), the J call TRBJ1-5, with no clear D. The germline CDR1 and CDR2 sequences are LGHDT and YNNKEL (reference sequence). CDR3 length equals 15 residues. The ends were cut back, 0 bases at V and 3 bases at J, with 9 bases in the middle. The CDR3 protein is CASSQDTRSNQPQHF. For the CDR3, the DNA is TGTGCCAGCAGCCAAGATACCCGGTCCAATCAGCCCCAGCATTTT.

V gene TRBV11-2 combines with J gene TRBJ2-4; 11 bases agree with TRBD2. The CDR3 extends over 15 amino acids. Unmatched junction bases numbered 2, after V lost 5 bases and J lost 2 bases. CDR1 is SGHAT, CDR2 FQNNGV, per germline. CDR3 residues: CASSLTSGTKNIQYF. The CDR3, as DNA: TGTGCCAGCAGCCTGACTAGCGGGACCAAAAACATTCAGTACTTC.

This sequence joins TRBV7-6 and TRBJ2-1, with TRBD2 identical over 11 bases. Germline V gives CDR1 SGHVS, CDR2 FNYEAQ. The CDR3 covers 16 residues. The ends lost 6 bases at V and 1 base at J; junction bases unmatched: 5. CDR3 DNA sequence: TGTGCCAGCAGACTGACTAGCGGGGCGTCCTACAATGAGCAGTTCTTC. It is translated as CASRLTSGASYNEQFF.

This chain uses TRBV3-1 (or the pseudogene TRBV3-2) with TRBJ1-2, with no clear D. CDR3 length: 13 residues. V was trimmed by 4 bases and J by 8 bases, leaving 14 bases between them. Looked up from germline, CDR1 is LGHDT and CDR2 is YNNKEL (reference sequence). CDR3 residues: CASSPPAARGYTF. The DNA for the CDR3 is TGTGCCAGCAGCCCCCCAGCGGCGCGGGGCTACACCTTC.

This chain links TRBV11-3 with TRBJ2-2; TRBD1 matches at 7 bases. The length of the CDR3 is 15 residues. Germline trimming cut 3 bases from V and 5 bases from J; bases unmatched to any gene: 6. Germline CDR1 reads SGHNT; CDR2 reads YENEEA. This chain's CDR3 is CASSLRGRLTGELFF. CDR3 DNA sequence: TGTGCCAGCAGCTTGAGGGGGCGACTAACCGGGGAGCTGTTTTTT.